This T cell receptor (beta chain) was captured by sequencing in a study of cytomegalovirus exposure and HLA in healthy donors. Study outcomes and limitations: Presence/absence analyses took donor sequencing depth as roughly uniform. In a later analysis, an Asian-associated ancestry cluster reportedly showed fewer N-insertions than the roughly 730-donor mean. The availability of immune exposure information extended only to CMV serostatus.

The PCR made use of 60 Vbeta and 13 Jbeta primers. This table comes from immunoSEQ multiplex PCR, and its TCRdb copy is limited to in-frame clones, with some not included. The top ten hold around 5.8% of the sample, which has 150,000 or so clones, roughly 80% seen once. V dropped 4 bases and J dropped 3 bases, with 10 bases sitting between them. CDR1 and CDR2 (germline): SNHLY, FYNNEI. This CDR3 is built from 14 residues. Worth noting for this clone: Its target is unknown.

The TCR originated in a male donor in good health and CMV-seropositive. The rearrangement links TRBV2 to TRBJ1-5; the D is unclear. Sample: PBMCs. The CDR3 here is CASSAALNNQPQHF. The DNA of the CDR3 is TGTGCCAGCAGTGCAGCCCTTAACAATCAGCCCCAGCATTTT.